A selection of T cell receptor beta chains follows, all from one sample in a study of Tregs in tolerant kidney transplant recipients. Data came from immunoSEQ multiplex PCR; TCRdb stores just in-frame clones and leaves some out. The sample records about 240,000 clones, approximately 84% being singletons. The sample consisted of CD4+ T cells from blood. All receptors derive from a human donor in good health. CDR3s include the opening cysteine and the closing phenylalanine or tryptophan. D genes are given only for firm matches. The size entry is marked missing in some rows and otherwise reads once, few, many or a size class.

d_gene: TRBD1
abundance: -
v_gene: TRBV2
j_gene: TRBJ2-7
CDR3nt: TGTGCCAGCAGTTCCGGACAGGGAAAGGCCTACGAGCAGTACTTC
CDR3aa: CASSSGQGKAYEQYF

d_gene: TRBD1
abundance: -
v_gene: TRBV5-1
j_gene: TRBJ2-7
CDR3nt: TGCGCCAGCAGCTGGCCCCGTTTCGGACAGGGGGCCTTAGGCGAGCAGTACTTC
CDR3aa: CASSWPRFGQGALGEQYF

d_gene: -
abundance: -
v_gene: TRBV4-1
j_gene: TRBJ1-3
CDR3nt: TGCGCCAGCAGCCGACAGGTCGGCCACACCATATATTTT
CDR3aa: CASSRQVGHTIYF

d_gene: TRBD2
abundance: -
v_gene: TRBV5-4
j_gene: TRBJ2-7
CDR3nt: TGTGCCAGCAGCTTGGGGACTAGCGGGAGAGACGAGCAGTACTTC
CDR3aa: CASSLGTSGRDEQYF

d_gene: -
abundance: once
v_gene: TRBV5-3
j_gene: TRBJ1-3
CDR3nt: TGTGCCAGAATCCGGGGGCAGGAGTCTGGAAACACCATATATTTT
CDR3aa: CARIRGQESGNTIYF

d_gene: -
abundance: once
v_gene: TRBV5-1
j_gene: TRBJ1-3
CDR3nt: TGCGCCAGCAGCTTGGGGCTAGTGGCGGGAAACACCATATATTTT
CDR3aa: CASSLGLVAGNTIYF

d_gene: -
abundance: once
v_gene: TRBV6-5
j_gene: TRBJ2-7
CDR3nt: TGTGCCAGCAGTCCCGGCCTCTGGGACAACGAGCAGTACTTC
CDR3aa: CASSPGLWDNEQYF

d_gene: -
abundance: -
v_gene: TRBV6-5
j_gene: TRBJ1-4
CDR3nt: TGTGCCAGCACCCGAATTAAGGGGAGGAACGAAAAACTGTTTTTT
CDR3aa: CASTRIKGRNEKLFF

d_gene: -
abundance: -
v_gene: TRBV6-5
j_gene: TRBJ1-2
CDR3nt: TGTGCCAGCAGTTCCCAAACGAACTATGGCTACACCTTC
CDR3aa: CASSSQTNYGYTF

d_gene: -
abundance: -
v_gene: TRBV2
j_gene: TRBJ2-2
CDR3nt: TGTGCCAGCCGACTTGATATCACCGGGGAGCTGTTTTTT
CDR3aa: CASRLDITGELFF

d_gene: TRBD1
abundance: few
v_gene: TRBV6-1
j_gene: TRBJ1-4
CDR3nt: TGTGCCAGCAGGACAGGGAGACCTAATGAAAAACTGTTTTTT
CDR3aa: CASRTGRPNEKLFF

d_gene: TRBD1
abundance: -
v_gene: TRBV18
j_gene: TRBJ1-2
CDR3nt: TGTGCCAGCTCACAGGGACAGGGCACTTATGGCTACACCTTC
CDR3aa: CASSQGQGTYGYTF

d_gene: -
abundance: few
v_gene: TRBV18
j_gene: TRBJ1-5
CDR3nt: TGTGCCAGCTCACCCCTACCCAGATCCAATCAGCCCCAGCATTTT
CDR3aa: CASSPLPRSNQPQHF

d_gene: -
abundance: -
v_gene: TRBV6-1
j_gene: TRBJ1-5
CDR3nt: TGTGCCAGCAGTCCGTATAGCAATCAGCCCCAGCATTTT
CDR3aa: CASSPYSNQPQHF

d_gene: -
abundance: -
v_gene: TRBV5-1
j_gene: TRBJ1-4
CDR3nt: TGCGCCAGCAGCTTGGGGACCTTGGGCGAAAAACTGTTTTTT
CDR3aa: CASSLGTLGEKLFF

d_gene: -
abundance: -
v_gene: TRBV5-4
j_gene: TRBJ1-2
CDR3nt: TGTGCCAGCAGCTGGGGGGACGGGGATGGCTACACCTTC
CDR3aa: CASSWGDGDGYTF

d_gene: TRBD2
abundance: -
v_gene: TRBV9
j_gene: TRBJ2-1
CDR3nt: TGTGCCAGCAGCGTAGGCGGGAGGAGGTACAATGAGCAGTTCTTC
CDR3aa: CASSVGGRRYNEQFF

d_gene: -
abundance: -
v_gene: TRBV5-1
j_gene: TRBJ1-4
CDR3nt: TGCGCCAGCAGCTTGGGCAGGAATAATGAAAAACTGTTTTTT
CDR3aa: CASSLGRNNEKLFF

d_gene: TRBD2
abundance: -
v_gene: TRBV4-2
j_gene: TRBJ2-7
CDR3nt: TGTGCCAGCAGCCAATTGAAAGCCGGGACTACCTCCTACGAGCAGTACTTC
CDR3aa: CASSQLKAGTTSYEQYF

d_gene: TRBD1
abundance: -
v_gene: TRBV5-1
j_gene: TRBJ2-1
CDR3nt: TGCGCCAGCAGCCTCGACAGGGAAAATGAGCAGTTCTTC
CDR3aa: CASSLDRENEQFF

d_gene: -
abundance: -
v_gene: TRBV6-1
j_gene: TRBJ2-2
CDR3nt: TGTGCCAGCAGTGAATCGGGAAGCCGGAACACCGGGGAGCTGTTTTTT
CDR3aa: CASSESGSRNTGELFF

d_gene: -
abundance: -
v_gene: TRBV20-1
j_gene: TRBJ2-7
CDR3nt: TGCAGTCAGGGAGGTGAGCAGTACTTC
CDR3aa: CSQGGEQYF

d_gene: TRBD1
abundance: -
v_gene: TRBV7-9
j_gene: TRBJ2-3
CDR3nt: TGTGCCAGCACCCTAAAGGTGACAGGGAGCACAGATACGCAGTATTTT
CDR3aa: CASTLKVTGSTDTQYF

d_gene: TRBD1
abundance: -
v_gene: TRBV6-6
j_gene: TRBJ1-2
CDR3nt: TGTGCCAGCAGTGATCGACAGGGGATGAGCTATGGCTACACCTTC
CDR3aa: CASSDRQGMSYGYTF

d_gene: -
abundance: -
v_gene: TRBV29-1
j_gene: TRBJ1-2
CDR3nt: TGCAGCGCCCGGACAGACTATAACTATGGCTACACCTTC
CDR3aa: CSARTDYNYGYTF

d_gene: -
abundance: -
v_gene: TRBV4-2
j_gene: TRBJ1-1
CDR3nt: TGTGCCAGCAGCCACTCCAGGGGCGACACTGAAGCTTTCTTT
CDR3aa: CASSHSRGDTEAFF

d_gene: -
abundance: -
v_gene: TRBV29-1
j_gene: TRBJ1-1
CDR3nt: TGCAGCGTTGTCAGGGGCGGCACTGAAGCTTTCTTT
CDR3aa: CSVVRGGTEAFF

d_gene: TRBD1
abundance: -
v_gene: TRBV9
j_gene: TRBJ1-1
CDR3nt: TGTGCCAGCAGCGCAAGACAGGGGGGGAATACTGAAGCTTTCTTT
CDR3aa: CASSARQGGNTEAFF

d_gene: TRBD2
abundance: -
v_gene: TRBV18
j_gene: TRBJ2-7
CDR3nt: TGTGCCAGCTCACTCACGGCCCCTAGCGGGAATTTTGGCTACGAGCAGTACTTC
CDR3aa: CASSLTAPSGNFGYEQYF

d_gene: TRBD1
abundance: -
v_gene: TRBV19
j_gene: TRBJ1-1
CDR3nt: TGTGCCAGTAGTATCCTGGACAGGCCTGGCGGGGCGTTGATCTTT
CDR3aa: CASSILDRPGGALIF

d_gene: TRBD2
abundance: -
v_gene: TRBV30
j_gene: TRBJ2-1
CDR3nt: TGTGCCTGGAGTGTAGGTAGCGGGTCCTACAATGAGCAGTTCTTC
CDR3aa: CAWSVGSGSYNEQFF

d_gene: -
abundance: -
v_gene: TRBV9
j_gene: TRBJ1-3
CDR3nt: TGTGCCAGCAGTCGGGGGGCGCTGAGCTCTGGAAACACCATATATTTT
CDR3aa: CASSRGALSSGNTIYF

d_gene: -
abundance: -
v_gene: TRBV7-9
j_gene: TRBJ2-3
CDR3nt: TGTGCCAGCAGCTCCGGACTCATCACAGATACGCAGTATTTT
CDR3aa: CASSSGLITDTQYF

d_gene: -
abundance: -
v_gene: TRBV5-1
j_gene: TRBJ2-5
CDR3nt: TGCGCCAGCAGCCCCCCCACAGGAGAAGAGACCCAGTACTTC
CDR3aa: CASSPPTGEETQYF

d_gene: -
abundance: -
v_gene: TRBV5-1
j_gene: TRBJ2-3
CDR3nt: TGCGCCAGCAGCTTGTTCAGGTCAGATACGCAGTATTTT
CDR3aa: CASSLFRSDTQYF

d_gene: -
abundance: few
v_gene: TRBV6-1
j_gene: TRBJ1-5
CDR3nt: TGTGCCAGCAGCTCCGACGGCTATAGCAATCAGCCCCAGCATTTT
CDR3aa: CASSSDGYSNQPQHF

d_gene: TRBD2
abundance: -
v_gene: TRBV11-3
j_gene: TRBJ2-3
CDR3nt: TGTGCCAGCAGCTTACGACTAGCGGGGGGGCGCGATACGCAGTATTTT
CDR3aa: CASSLRLAGGRDTQYF

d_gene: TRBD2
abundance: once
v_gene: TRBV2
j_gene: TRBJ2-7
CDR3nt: TGTGCCAGCAGTACCCCCTTGATGACTAGCGGGAGAACCGACGAGCAGTACTTC
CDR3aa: CASSTPLMTSGRTDEQYF

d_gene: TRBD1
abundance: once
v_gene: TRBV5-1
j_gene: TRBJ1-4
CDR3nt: TGCGCCAGCAGCGCCAGCCCCGCCGGGACAGGGGCTGAAAAACTGTTTTTT
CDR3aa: CASSASPAGTGAEKLFF